These T cell receptor beta chains were read from a single sample in a study of graft-versus-host responses after intestinal transplantation. Some clones are missing from TCRdb's copy, which holds only in-frame ones; the method was immunoSEQ multiplex PCR. The sample gives 9,500 to 10,000 clones, roughly 94% of which show up once; 2% to 2.5% is in the top ten. Sequenced here: PBMCs, sampled 8 days after intestinal transplant. All receptors derive from a human patient who received an intestinal transplant, so some T cells may come from the graft donor. The CDR3 runs from the conserved cysteine through the conserved F or W. Each record gives: J gene, V gene, clone size, D gene, CDR3 DNA, CDR3 protein. A D gene is named only where the DNA matches it firmly. Part of the rows lack a size; the others show once, few, many or a class for expanded clones.

TRBJ1-1,TRBV7-9,NA,NA,TGTGCCAGCAGCTCCCCCGAGCTATTATTT,CASSSPELLF
TRBJ1-6,TRBV6-5,NA,TRBD1,TGTGCCAGCAGTTCCATCGACAGGGGATCCTCACCCCTCCACTTT,CASSSIDRGSSPLHF
TRBJ1-1,TRBV6-5,NA,NA,TGTGCCAGCAGCCCGGGTTTCGCCGATGAAGCTTTCTTT,CASSPGFADEAFF
TRBJ2-1,TRBV7-9,once,TRBD1,TGTGCCAGCAGGGCTTTGACAGGGCTCAATGAGCAGTTCTTC,CASRALTGLNEQFF
TRBJ2-2,TRBV4-1,NA,NA,TGCGCCAGCAGCCAAGCGCATTCCGTCCCCGGGGAGCTGTTTTTT,CASSQAHSVPGELFF
TRBJ2-3,TRBV6-1,NA,TRBD2,TGTGCCACCCAAGAGGGGTGGGGAGGGGATACGCAGTATTTT,CATQEGWGGDTQYF
TRBJ2-1,TRBV11-3,NA,TRBD2,TGTGCCAGCAGCTCCGAAGGCGGGGGGGCGAATGAGCAGTTCTTC,CASSSEGGGANEQFF
TRBJ2-5,TRBV18,once,TRBD1,TGTGCCAGCTCACGGGACAGGGTTTGGGAGACCCAGTACTTC,CASSRDRVWETQYF
TRBJ2-7,TRBV6-5,NA,NA,TGTGCCAGCAGTTACTCGGTCACGGGGGCAGGAGAGCAGTACTTC,CASSYSVTGAGEQYF
TRBJ1-2,TRBV19,NA,TRBD1,TGTGCCACCAAGCCGGGACAGGGGTACTATGGCTACACCTTC,CATKPGQGYYGYTF
TRBJ2-7,TRBV7-9,NA,NA,TGTGCCATTTCACCAAAAAGAGATAGCTCCTACGAGCAGTACTTC,CAISPKRDSSYEQYF
TRBJ2-2,TRBV7-9,NA,NA,TGTGCCAGCAGCTCCCCATCCGGGGAGCTGTTTTTT,CASSSPSGELFF
TRBJ2-3,TRBV5-1,NA,TRBD2,TGCGCCAGCAGCCAAACCTATAGTCGGACTAGCGGGAGGAAAAGGTGGACAGATACGCAGTATTTT,CASSQTYSRTSGRKRWTDTQYF
TRBJ2-1,TRBV5-1,NA,TRBD2,TGCGCCAGCAGCTTGGAGGGTAAGGCGGGAGGGCCTACTTACAATGAGCAGTTCTTC,CASSLEGKAGGPTYNEQFF
TRBJ2-7,TRBV19,NA,TRBD2,TGTGCCAGTAGTATTGCTAGCGGACCTTACGAGCAGTACTTC,CASSIASGPYEQYF
TRBJ2-7,TRBV6-1,NA,NA,TGTGCCAGCAGGGCGTCTTACAGGGCCGGCGAGCAGTACTTC,CASRASYRAGEQYF
TRBJ1-5,TRBV18,NA,NA,TGTGCCAGCTCTTTGGGGCCCGATCAGCCCCAGCATTTT,CASSLGPDQPQHF
TRBJ2-4,TRBV11-2,NA,NA,TGTGCCAGCAGCTTAGGGGTCGCTCAGTACTTC,CASSLGVAQYF
TRBJ2-7,TRBV19,NA,NA,TGTGCCAGTAGTATTTCGGGCTACGAGCAGTACTTC,CASSISGYEQYF
TRBJ2-2,TRBV5-1,NA,NA,TGCGCCAGCAGCTTGGGGACTATCCCCGGGGAGCTGTTTTTT,CASSLGTIPGELFF
TRBJ2-7,TRBV7-9,NA,TRBD1,TGTGCCAGCAGCTTAGCCGGGACAGGGTGGTACGAGCAGTACTTC,CASSLAGTGWYEQYF
TRBJ1-5,TRBV6-9,NA,TRBD1,TGTGCCAGCCCACCGGGGGACAGGGTTCCAAATCAGCCCCAGCATTTT,CASPPGDRVPNQPQHF
TRBJ2-3,TRBV9,NA,TRBD2,TGTGCCAGCAGCGTAGCCGAAGCGGGAAGGTCAGATACGCAGTATTTT,CASSVAEAGRSDTQYF
TRBJ2-4,TRBV28,NA,TRBD2,TGTGCCAGCAGTCAAACGGGACTAGCGGGTACCAAAAACATTCAGTACTTC,CASSQTGLAGTKNIQYF
TRBJ2-7,TRBV18,NA,NA,TGTGCCAGCTCACCTTCCTATATGGGTGCCTACGAGCAGTACTTC,CASSPSYMGAYEQYF
TRBJ1-4,TRBV5-1,once,NA,TGCGCCAGCAGCTTGGGGGCAGAGAATGAAAAACTGTTTTTT,CASSLGAENEKLFF